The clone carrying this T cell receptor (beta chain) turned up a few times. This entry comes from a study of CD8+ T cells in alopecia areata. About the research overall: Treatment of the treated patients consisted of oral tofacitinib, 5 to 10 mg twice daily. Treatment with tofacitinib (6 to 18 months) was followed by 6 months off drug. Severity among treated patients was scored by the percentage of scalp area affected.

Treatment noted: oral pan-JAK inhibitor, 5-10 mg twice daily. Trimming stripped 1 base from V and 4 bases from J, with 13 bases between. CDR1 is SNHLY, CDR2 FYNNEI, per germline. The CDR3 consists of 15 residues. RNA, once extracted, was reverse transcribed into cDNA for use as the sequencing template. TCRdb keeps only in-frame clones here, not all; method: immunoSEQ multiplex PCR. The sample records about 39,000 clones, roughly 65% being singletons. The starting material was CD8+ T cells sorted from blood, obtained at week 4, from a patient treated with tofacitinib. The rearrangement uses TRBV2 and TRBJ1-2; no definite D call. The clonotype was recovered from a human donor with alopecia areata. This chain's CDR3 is CASSEDSYPLYGYTF. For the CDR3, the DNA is TGTGCCAGCAGTGAAGATTCGTACCCTCTCTATGGCTACACCTTC.